This TCR beta chain comes out of a study of blood T cell repertoires in COVID-19. Original methodology: For nucleated cells, counts were estimated from reference gene primer amplification. The data were produced by immunoSEQ multiplex PCR, yet TCRdb's version contains in-frame clones alone and is incomplete. From that table come the V and J calls and clone size; the DNA was used to work out D and trimming. The profile shows about 33,000 clones, 80% to 90% of them singletons. The CDR3 runs to 15 residues. Per germline, CDR1 SGHRS and CDR2 YFSETQ. V lost 0 bases to trimming and J lost 0 bases, with 7 bases between them.

Sequencing input: peripheral blood. This sequence was found in a human donor in a cohort sampled during active COVID-19. V usage is TRBV5-1 and J usage is TRBJ1-5, with a possible D match to TRBD1 (5 bases). DNA of the CDR3: TGCGCCAGCAGCTTGGGGACACCTAGCAATCAGCCCCAGCATTTT. Protein sequence: CASSLGTPSNQPQHF. Looking up the rest from reference TRBV5-1 and TRBJ1-5 gives the full variable domain: KAGVTQTPRYLIKTRGQQVTLSCSPISGHRSVSWYQQTPGQGLQFLFEYFSETQRNKGNFPGRFSGRQFSNSRSEMNVSTLELGDSALYLCASSLGTPSNQPQHFGDGTRLSIL.